This is a list of T cell receptor beta chains from one sample in a study of beta chain features in type 1 diabetes. The protocol was immunoSEQ multiplex PCR, while the TCRdb copy is restricted to in-frame clones and leaves out a portion. The table lists hundreds of thousands of clones, roughly an eighth of them singletons. Source material: naive CD4+ T cells from blood. The receptors stem from a man between 18 and 29 years old with type 1 diabetes. The CDR3 runs from the conserved cysteine through the conserved F or W.

v_call: TRBV19
cdr3_length: 12
cdr3_aa: CASSVLSGTQHF

v_call: TRBV30
cdr3_length: 14
cdr3_aa: CAWRDPGNWGTQYF

v_call: TRBV19
cdr3_length: 14
cdr3_aa: CASSDGQGNQPQHF

v_call: TRBV6-5
cdr3_length: 14
cdr3_aa: CASSPWRPNQPQHF

v_call: TRBV9
cdr3_length: 17
cdr3_aa: CASSVGQGGPWVDTQYF

v_call: TRBV27
cdr3_length: 13
cdr3_aa: CASSGQGNQPQHF

v_call: TRBV7-2
cdr3_length: 17
cdr3_aa: CASSQRGALAGFNEQFF

v_call: TRBV30
cdr3_length: 12
cdr3_aa: CAWSAGTSGSVF

v_call: TRBV18
cdr3_length: 13
cdr3_aa: CASSLDRAQPQHF

v_call: TRBV9
cdr3_length: 13
cdr3_aa: CASSAGSTDTQYF

v_call: TRBV4-1
cdr3_length: 15
cdr3_aa: CASTLAGGTTDTQYF

v_call: TRBV5-1
cdr3_length: 14
cdr3_aa: CASSFGQEPRELFF

v_call: TRBV19
cdr3_length: 17
cdr3_aa: CASTPRLGLAPYNEQFF

v_call: TRBV4-3
cdr3_length: 13
cdr3_aa: CASSQVVGDEQYF

v_call: TRBV5-1
cdr3_length: 16
cdr3_aa: CASSASGGALADTQYF

v_call: TRBV19
cdr3_length: 13
cdr3_aa: CASSGISYNEQFF

v_call: TRBV7-9
cdr3_length: 15
cdr3_aa: CASSWGSDSSYEQYF

v_call: TRBV5-1
cdr3_length: 15
cdr3_aa: CASSLTVGWDYEQYF

v_call: TRBV30
cdr3_length: 13
cdr3_aa: CAWTPSPNEKLFF

v_call: TRBV6-5
cdr3_length: 12
cdr3_aa: CASGSSSYEQYF

v_call: TRBV15
cdr3_length: 16
cdr3_aa: CATSTGLAASADTQYF

v_call: TRBV18
cdr3_length: 13
cdr3_aa: CASSPDGNYGYTF

v_call: TRBV9
cdr3_length: 16
cdr3_aa: CASSPHWRPLEETQYF

v_call: TRBV29-1
cdr3_length: 12
cdr3_aa: CSVISGQGKLFF

v_call: TRBV9
cdr3_length: 15
cdr3_aa: CASSEGTGGSYEQYF

v_call: TRBV30
cdr3_length: 13
cdr3_aa: CAWSIGGYTEAFF

v_call: TRBV15
cdr3_length: 16
cdr3_aa: CATSSRLAGSYNEQFF

v_call: TRBV30
cdr3_length: 13
cdr3_aa: CAWAAGSEEKLFF

v_call: TRBV30
cdr3_length: 13
cdr3_aa: CAYSPGPQNTQYF

v_call: TRBV29-1
cdr3_length: 14
cdr3_aa: CSVLDRGITGELFF

v_call: TRBV5-1
cdr3_length: 13
cdr3_aa: CASLGESNTEAFF

v_call: TRBV28
cdr3_length: 15
cdr3_aa: CASSLGGRAGYEQYF

v_call: TRBV6-5
cdr3_length: 13
cdr3_aa: CASSYGTNYGYTF

v_call: TRBV13
cdr3_length: 13
cdr3_aa: CASSAISGNTIYF

v_call: TRBV29-1
cdr3_length: 13
cdr3_aa: CSAQGAAAYEQYF

v_call: TRBV19
cdr3_length: 13
cdr3_aa: CASGDIHNSPLHF

v_call: TRBV27
cdr3_length: 14
cdr3_aa: CASSDRGEETEAFF

v_call: TRBV18
cdr3_length: 16
cdr3_aa: CASSRDQSSGANVLTF

v_call: TRBV28
cdr3_length: 14
cdr3_aa: CASSFLSSYNEQFF

v_call: TRBV28
cdr3_length: 14
cdr3_aa: CASTFDQTGEGYTF

v_call: TRBV10-3
cdr3_length: 15
cdr3_aa: CAINSAGGPEATQYF

v_call: TRBV4-1
cdr3_length: 16
cdr3_aa: CASSQLAGGYYNEQFF

v_call: TRBV10-2
cdr3_length: 16
cdr3_aa: CASSDPGTGRLKTQYF

v_call: TRBV29-1
cdr3_length: 12
cdr3_aa: CSGSQAKNIQYF

v_call: TRBV11-1
cdr3_length: 14
cdr3_aa: CASRRRANTGELFF

v_call: TRBV6-6
cdr3_length: 15
cdr3_aa: CASSSWTSGRNEQFF

v_call: TRBV4-1
cdr3_length: 16
cdr3_aa: CASSHDGLASLYTQYF

v_call: TRBV18
cdr3_length: 14
cdr3_aa: CASSPSEYTGELFF

v_call: TRBV30
cdr3_length: 16
cdr3_aa: CAWSKSRALITGELFF

v_call: TRBV30
cdr3_length: 19
cdr3_aa: CAWSPLGDRLFPANYGYTF

v_call: TRBV30
cdr3_length: 17
cdr3_aa: CAWSVQDVGTRQETQYF

v_call: TRBV20-1
cdr3_length: 11
cdr3_aa: CSALPGDTQYF

v_call: TRBV11-2
cdr3_length: 17
cdr3_aa: CASSRKLSGGGAETQYF